These T cell receptor beta chains were read from a single sample in a study of blood T cell repertoires in COVID-19. This table comes from immunoSEQ multiplex PCR, and its TCRdb copy is limited to in-frame clones, with some not included. The profile shows under 350,000 clones, approximately 86% of them singletons. Sequenced input: PBMCs or T cells enriched from blood (not recorded which). The receptors stem from a woman aged 18-29 years who had recovered from COVID-19. Both conserved end residues are part of each CDR3. A D gene is named only where the DNA matches it firmly. For some rows the clone size is stated as once, few or many, or as a class when expanded; others skip it.

TRBV7-2,TRBD1,TRBJ1-2,.,TGTGCCAGCAGCCCAAGACAGGGTTGGAATGGCTACACCTTC,CASSPRQGWNGYTF
TRBV4-3,TRBD2,TRBJ2-2,.,TGCGCCAGCAGCCGGGGGGGAGAGAGCACCGGGGAGCTGTTTTTT,CASSRGGESTGELFF
TRBV7-9,TRBD1,TRBJ2-6,.,TGTGCCAGCAGCTTACAGGGGGCTGGGGCCAACGTCCTGACTTTC,CASSLQGAGANVLTF
TRBV28,TRBD1,TRBJ2-1,.,TGTGCCAGCAGTTCCACAGGGGTAACGCTGTCCTACAATGAGCAGTTCTTC,CASSSTGVTLSYNEQFF
TRBV27,TRBD1,TRBJ1-5,.,TGTGCCAGCAGCACCGCGGCAGGGGGGAGCAATCAGCCCCAGCATTTT,CASSTAAGGSNQPQHF
TRBV19,.,TRBJ1-4,many,TGTGCCAGTAGTCCCGGGAGGGGCTCCCTCCGGAGTCCCAGGGAAAAACTGTTTTTT,CASSPGRGSLRSPREKLFF
TRBV3-1/TRBV3-2,.,TRBJ1-5,once,TGTGCCAGCAGCCAAAACCGCGCGAACGGTCAGCCCCAGCATTTT,CASSQNRANGQPQHF
TRBV6-5,.,TRBJ2-5,.,TGTGCCAGCAGTTACTCCTTGACAGTACAGACCCAGTACTTC,CASSYSLTVQTQYF
TRBV14,.,TRBJ1-1,.,TGTGCCAGCAGCCAAGATAATTGGCCGCTGAACACTGAAGCTTTCTTT,CASSQDNWPLNTEAFF
TRBV7-9,TRBD2,TRBJ2-1,.,TGTGCCAGTCAGCGGGGAACCTACAATGAGCAGTTCTTC,CASQRGTYNEQFF
TRBV11-2,TRBD1,TRBJ2-1,.,TGTGCCAGCTCATGGACAGGGGACGAGCAGTTCTTC,CASSWTGDEQFF
TRBV5-1,TRBD1,TRBJ1-5,.,TGCGCCAGCAGACGGACAGGGGAAGCGGATCAGCCCCAGCATTTT,CASRRTGEADQPQHF